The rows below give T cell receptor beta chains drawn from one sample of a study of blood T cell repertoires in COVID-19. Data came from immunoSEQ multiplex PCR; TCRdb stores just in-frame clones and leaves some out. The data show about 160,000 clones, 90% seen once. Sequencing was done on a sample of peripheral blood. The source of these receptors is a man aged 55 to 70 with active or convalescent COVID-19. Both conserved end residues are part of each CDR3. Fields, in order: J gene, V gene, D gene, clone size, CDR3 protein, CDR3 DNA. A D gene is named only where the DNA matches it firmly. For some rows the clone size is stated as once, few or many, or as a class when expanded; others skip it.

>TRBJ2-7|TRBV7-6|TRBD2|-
CASSLGAGAAYEQYF
TGTGCCAGCAGCTTAGGAGCGGGAGCGGCCTACGAGCAGTACTTC
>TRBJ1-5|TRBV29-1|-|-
CSVGGRDRQPQHF
TGCAGCGTTGGGGGGAGGGATCGACAGCCCCAGCATTTT
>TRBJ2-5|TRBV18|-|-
CASSPQGAQETQYF
TGTGCCAGCTCACCACAAGGGGCCCAAGAGACCCAGTACTTC
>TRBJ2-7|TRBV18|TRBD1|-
CASSPPSDRGQGQYF
TGTGCCAGCTCACCTCCCTCGGACAGGGGGCAGGGGCAGTACTTC
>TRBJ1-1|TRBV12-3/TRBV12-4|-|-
CATGGGLNTEAFF
TGTGCCACCGGGGGGGGTTTGAACACTGAAGCTTTCTTT
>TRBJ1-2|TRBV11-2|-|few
CASSLTSPNYGYTF
TGTGCCAGCAGCTTAACATCCCCTAACTATGGCTACACCTTC
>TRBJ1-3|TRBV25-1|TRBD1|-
CASSDPGQGGYTIYF
TGTGCCAGCAGTGATCCCGGACAGGGAGGGTACACCATATATTTT
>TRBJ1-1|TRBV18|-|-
CASSPYRDTLPNTEAFF
TGTGCCAGCTCACCCTACCGGGACACCCTACCGAACACTGAAGCTTTCTTT
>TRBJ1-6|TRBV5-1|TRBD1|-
CASSPGTGGSPLHF
TGCGCCAGCAGCCCCGGGACAGGGGGTTCACCCCTCCACTTT
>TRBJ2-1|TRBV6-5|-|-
CASSTALAGYNEQFF
TGTGCCAGCAGCACGGCTCTAGCAGGATACAATGAGCAGTTCTTC
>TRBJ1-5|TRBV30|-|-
CAWSVGGAGSNQPQHF
TGTGCCTGGAGTGTAGGGGGGGCGGGAAGCAATCAGCCCCAGCATTTT
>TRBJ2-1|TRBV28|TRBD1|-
CASAGGPYNEQFF
TGTGCCAGCGCAGGGGGCCCTTACAATGAGCAGTTCTTC
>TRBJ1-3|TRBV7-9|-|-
CASSISGGGNTIYF
TGTGCCAGCAGCATTTCCGGGGGTGGAAACACCATATATTTT
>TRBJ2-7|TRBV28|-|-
CASTTGTLYEQYF
TGTGCCAGCACCACCGGGACTCTCTACGAGCAGTACTTC
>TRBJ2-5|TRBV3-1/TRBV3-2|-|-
CASSQDRETQYF
TGTGCCAGCAGCCAAGATCGGGAGACCCAGTACTTC
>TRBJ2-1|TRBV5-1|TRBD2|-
CASSLAASGIGEQFF
TGCGCCAGCAGCTTGGCCGCTAGCGGGATAGGTGAGCAGTTCTTC
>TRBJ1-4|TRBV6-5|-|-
CASTTSYATNEKLFF
TGTGCCAGCACTACCTCTTATGCAACTAATGAAAAACTGTTTTTT
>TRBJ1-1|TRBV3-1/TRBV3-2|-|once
CASSRVSGIEAFF
TGTGCCAGCAGCCGCGTATCCGGGATTGAAGCTTTCTTT
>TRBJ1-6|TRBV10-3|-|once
CAISESSQDNSPLHF
TGTGCCATCAGTGAGTCATCACAGGATAATTCACCCCTCCACTTT
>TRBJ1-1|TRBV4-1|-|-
CASSHPQGGMNTEAFF
TGCGCCAGCAGCCATCCTCAGGGTGGCATGAACACTGAAGCTTTCTTT
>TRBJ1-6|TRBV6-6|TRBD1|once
CASSPTGGGSPLHF
TGTGCCAGCAGTCCTACAGGGGGCGGTTCACCCCTCCACTTT
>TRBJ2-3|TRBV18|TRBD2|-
CASSSGLAGVSDTQYF
TGTGCCAGCTCGTCCGGACTAGCGGGAGTATCAGATACGCAGTATTTT
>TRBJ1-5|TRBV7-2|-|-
CASSSQTGSEAQHF
TGTGCCAGCAGCTCCCAGACCGGTTCGGAGGCCCAGCATTTT
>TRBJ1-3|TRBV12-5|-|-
CASGPNGRAGNTIYF
TGTGCTAGTGGCCCCAATGGCCGGGCTGGAAACACCATATATTTT
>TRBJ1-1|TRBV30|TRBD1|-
CAWVNRGEGTEAFF
TGTGCCTGGGTTAACAGGGGAGAGGGCACTGAAGCTTTCTTT
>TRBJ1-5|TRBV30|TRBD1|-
CAWSVRGQSNQPQHF
TGTGCCTGGAGTGTAAGGGGGCAAAGCAATCAGCCCCAGCATTTT
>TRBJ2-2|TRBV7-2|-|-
CASSPGPDRMTNTGELFF
TGTGCCAGCAGCCCTGGCCCCGACAGGATGACGAACACCGGGGAGCTGTTTTTT
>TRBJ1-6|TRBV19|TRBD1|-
CASSRDRNSPLHF
TGTGCCAGTAGCCGGGACAGGAATTCACCCCTCCACTTT
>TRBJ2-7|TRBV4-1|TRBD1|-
CASSQELGAGTGFGEQYF
TGCGCCAGCAGCCAAGAGCTCGGAGCCGGGACAGGGTTCGGCGAGCAGTACTTC
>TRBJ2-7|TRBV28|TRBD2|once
CASMAGGPYYEQYF
TGTGCCAGCATGGCGGGAGGGCCTTACTACGAGCAGTACTTC
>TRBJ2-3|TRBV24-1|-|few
CATSDPGSTDTQYF
TGTGCCACCAGTGATCCCGGGAGCACAGATACGCAGTATTTT
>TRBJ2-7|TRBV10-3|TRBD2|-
CAISQGLASSYEQYF
TGTGCCATCAGTCAGGGACTAGCGAGCTCCTACGAGCAGTACTTC
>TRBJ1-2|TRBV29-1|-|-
CSVEWGVLRGYTF
TGCAGCGTTGAATGGGGGGTACTTCGGGGCTACACCTTC
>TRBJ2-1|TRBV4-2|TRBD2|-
CASSPDTSGSGEQFF
TGTGCCAGCAGCCCAGACACTAGCGGGAGTGGAGAGCAGTTCTTC
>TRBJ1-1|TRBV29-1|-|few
CSVVRTQDGEAFF
TGCAGCGTTGTCAGGACACAGGACGGTGAAGCTTTCTTT
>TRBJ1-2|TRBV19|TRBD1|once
CASSVGQGVYGYTF
TGTGCCAGTAGTGTTGGACAGGGAGTCTATGGCTACACCTTC
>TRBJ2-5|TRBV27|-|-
CASSLLGLSETQYF
TGTGCCAGCAGTTTATTGGGGCTATCCGAGACCCAGTACTTC
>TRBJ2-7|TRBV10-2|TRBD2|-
CASSDRAGGSYEQYF
TGCGCCAGCAGTGATCGAGCGGGGGGCTCCTACGAGCAGTACTTC
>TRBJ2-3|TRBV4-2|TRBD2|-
CASSQVERGAVDTQYF
TGTGCCAGCAGCCAAGTGGAGCGGGGGGCCGTAGATACGCAGTATTTT
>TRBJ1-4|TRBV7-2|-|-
CASSLALRATRNEKLFF
TGTGCCAGCAGCTTAGCCCTGCGGGCTACTCGTAATGAAAAACTGTTTTTT
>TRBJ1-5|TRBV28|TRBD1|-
CASSPTGQGEDQPQHF
TGTGCCAGCAGTCCTACCGGACAGGGTGAGGATCAGCCCCAGCATTTT
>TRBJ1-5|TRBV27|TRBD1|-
CASSRAFGQGINQPQHF
TGTGCCAGCAGTCGCGCTTTCGGACAGGGGATCAATCAGCCCCAGCATTTT
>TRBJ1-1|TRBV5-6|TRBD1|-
CASSLLPGQGNTEAFF
TGTGCCAGCAGCTTGCTTCCTGGACAGGGGAACACTGAAGCTTTCTTT
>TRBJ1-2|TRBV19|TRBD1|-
CASSTGQALSYGYTF
TGTGCCAGTAGTACGGGACAGGCTCTGAGCTATGGCTACACCTTC
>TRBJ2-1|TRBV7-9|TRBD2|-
CASSILGLAGGSSSYNEQFF
TGTGCCAGCAGCATCCTCGGACTAGCGGGAGGGTCCAGCTCCTACAATGAGCAGTTCTTC
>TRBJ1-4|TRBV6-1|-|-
CASSEARGTNEKLFF
TGTGCCAGCAGTGAAGCCCGGGGGACTAATGAAAAACTGTTTTTT
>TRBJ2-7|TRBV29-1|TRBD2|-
CSVDGTSGGLDEQYF
TGCAGCGTTGACGGGACTAGCGGGGGTTTGGACGAGCAGTACTTC
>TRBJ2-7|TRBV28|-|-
CASRGQTYEQYF
TGTGCCAGCAGGGGACAAACCTACGAGCAGTACTTC
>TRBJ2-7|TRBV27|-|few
CASSLDRKYEQYF
TGTGCCAGCAGCCTAGACAGGAAGTACGAGCAGTACTTC
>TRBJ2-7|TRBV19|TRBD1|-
CASNRQGSYEQYF
TGTGCCAGTAACCGACAGGGGTCCTACGAGCAGTACTTC
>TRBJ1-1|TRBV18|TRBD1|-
CASSQGQANTEAFF
TGTGCCAGCTCACAGGGACAGGCGAACACTGAAGCTTTCTTT
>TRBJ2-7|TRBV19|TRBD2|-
CASSPGTNYEQYF
TGTGCCAGTAGTCCGGGGACTAACTACGAGCAGTACTTC
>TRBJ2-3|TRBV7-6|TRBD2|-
CASSLLAGGNTDTQYF
TGTGCCAGCAGCCTACTAGCGGGGGGTAATACAGATACGCAGTATTTT
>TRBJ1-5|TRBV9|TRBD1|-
CASSVGDRGRFDQPQHF
TGTGCCAGCAGCGTAGGGGACAGGGGGCGGTTTGATCAGCCCCAGCATTTT
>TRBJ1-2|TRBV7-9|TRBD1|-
CASSLGQGAGYTF
TGTGCCAGCAGCCTCGGACAGGGGGCTGGCTACACCTTC